This TCR beta chain was documented in a study of OX40 agonist ivuxolimab in advanced cancers. Study-wide background: The study treated patients with ivuxolimab, an agonistic anti-OX40 (CD134) antibody. People in dose escalation had one of these cancers: hepatocellular carcinoma, melanoma, renal cell or head and neck cancer.

V was trimmed by 4 bases and J by 5 bases, leaving 18 bases between them. The CDR3 runs 14 residues. Germline-derived CDR1 and CDR2 are SQVTM and ANQGSEA. Using immunoSEQ multiplex PCR, the repertoire was profiled, and TCRdb retains in-frame clones only, with some absent. Of over 50,000 clones listed, about 82% are singletons. This receptor was identified in an adult with an advanced solid tumor such as melanoma, head and neck, liver or kidney cancer. Sample: CD4+ or CD8+ T cells sorted from blood, taken in a trial of the OX40 agonist ivuxolimab. The rearrangement uses TRBV29-1 and TRBJ2-7; D ambiguous. The chain's CDR3 is CSVAESSYLDEQYF. CDR3 DNA sequence: TGCAGCGTTGCTGAGTCGTCTTACCTAGACGAGCAGTACTTC.